The subject of this entry is one T cell receptor (beta chain). This record belongs to a study of blood T cell repertoires in COVID-19. With 0 bases removed from V and 3 bases from J, the gap between germline ends came to 12 bases. Germline V gene sequence: CDR1 LNHNV, CDR2 YYDKDF (reference sequence). This CDR3 has 16 residues. The assay was immunoSEQ multiplex PCR, and TCRdb's table has in-frame clones only and misses some. The table has 200,000 to 300,000 clones, around 86% seen once; the top ten hold roughly 5%. The material sequenced was peripheral blood. V and J are TRBV15 and TRBJ2-1; the D gene is possibly TRBD1 (6 bases). This clonotype was sampled from a woman aged 60-75 years with COVID-19, enrolled during active disease. DNA for the CDR3: TGTGCCACCAGCAGAGAGAAAGGGGGTTACTACAATGAGCAGTTCTTC. This encodes CATSREKGGYYNEQFF.